This T cell receptor (beta chain) was identified during a study of blood T cell repertoires in COVID-19. Overall study: From T cells, B-cell-depleted T cells, or PBMCs came the material, which was cDNA or gDNA.

Only in-frame clones appear in the TCRdb table, and some are missing; sequencing was by immunoSEQ multiplex PCR. Of roughly 56,000 clones in the sample, roughly 87% were seen once. V shed 2 bases and J shed 4 bases, with 9 bases lying between them. The CDR3 runs to 15 residues. In germline, CDR1 is SEHNR, CDR2 FQNEAQ (reference sequence). This clonotype was sampled from a man aged 50 to 60 with active COVID-19. This sequence joins TRBV7-9 and TRBJ2-6, with a possible D match to TRBD1 (5 bases). Material: peripheral blood. The DNA for the CDR3 is TGTGCCAGCAGCTTAAGGGGTGCCGGGGCCAACGTCCTGACTTTC. Its translation is CASSLRGAGANVLTF.